Listed below are T cell receptor beta chains from one sample, sequenced in a study of T-cell reconstitution after alpha-beta-depleted transplantation in children. A single record per CDR3 protein comes from TCRdb applying MiXCR to the PCR reads. The sample holds some 290,000 distinct CDR3 sequences, 9.9% seen once. Here the sequenced sample was PBMCs from the stem cell graft donor, taken from the stem cell graft. The receptor set was obtained from a human donor who donated a stem cell graft to a child with SCID. Both conserved end residues are part of each CDR3. The D gene is left open where the match is weak. Not all rows give a size; the values are once, few, many and, for expanded clones, a class.

j_gene,v_gene,d_gene,abundance,CDR3nt,CDR3aa
TRBJ1-1,TRBV7-6,TRBD1,NA,TGTGCCAGCAGTGAGGGACAGCCCGGGAACACTGAAGCTTTCTTT,CASSEGQPGNTEAFF
TRBJ2-5,TRBV5-5,TRBD1,NA,TGTGCCAGCAGCTTGCTAGGGGGACAGCAAGAGACCCAGTACTTC,CASSLLGGQQETQYF
TRBJ2-1,TRBV9,NA,once,TGTGCCAGCAGCGCCGGACGCAGCAATGAGCAGTTCTTC,CASSAGRSNEQFF
TRBJ2-7,TRBV20-1,NA,many,TGCAGTGTCCCCGAACCCAGGGCCTCCTACGAGCAGTACTTC,CSVPEPRASYEQYF
TRBJ2-2,TRBV5-1,TRBD1,NA,TGCGCCAGCAGCAAGGACAGGGGAGCCGGGGAGCTGTTTTTT,CASSKDRGAGELFF
TRBJ2-1,TRBV27,NA,few,TGTGCCAGCAGCTCCGGGTCCCGGGTTGAGCAGTTCTTC,CASSSGSRVEQFF
TRBJ2-5,TRBV9,TRBD1,NA,TGTGCCAGCAGCGCCACAGGGGGCGTGGAGACCCAGTACTTC,CASSATGGVETQYF
TRBJ2-7,TRBV3-1,NA,few,TGTGCCAGCAGCCAAGGAGCTTGGGGACAAGCCTACGAGCAGTACTTC,CASSQGAWGQAYEQYF
TRBJ1-5,TRBV25-1,TRBD1,NA,TGTGCCAGCAGTGGGACAGGTCGTCAGCATTTT,CASSGTGRQHF
TRBJ2-5,TRBV5-1,NA,few,TGCGCCAGCAGCTTACTAGCCGTACAAGAGACCCAGTACTTC,CASSLLAVQETQYF
TRBJ1-5,TRBV2,NA,few,TGTGCCAGCAGTGGGACAGACTACAATCAGCCCCAGCATTTT,CASSGTDYNQPQHF
TRBJ2-1,TRBV4-1,TRBD1,NA,TGCGCCAGCAGCCACGACAGGGGGCCCTCTAGGGAGCAGTTCTTC,CASSHDRGPSREQFF
TRBJ2-3,TRBV12-3/TRBV12-4,NA,NA,TGTGCCAGCAGTTTAAGACAGGGCGGGGCAGATACGCAGTACTTT,CASSLRQGGADTQYF
TRBJ2-1,TRBV5-1,TRBD1,few,TGCGCCAGCAGCTTACGGACAGGGGGCGGGGATGAGCAGTTCTTC,CASSLRTGGGDEQFF
TRBJ1-2,TRBV5-1,TRBD1,few,TGCGCCAGCAGCCAAGGGACAGCCAGCCCCCCTAACTATGGCTACACCTTC,CASSQGTASPPNYGYTF
TRBJ1-1,TRBV29-1,TRBD1,many,TGCAGCGTTGAAGTACAGGGGGCCGTCACTGAAGCTTTCTTT,CSVEVQGAVTEAFF
TRBJ1-1,TRBV18,NA,NA,TGTGCCAGCTCACCGAGGCAGGGCGTTACTGAAGCTTTCTTT,CASSPRQGVTEAFF
TRBJ2-1,TRBV20-1,NA,few,TGCAGTGCTAGAGCAGGGCGAGGGGGCTCCTACAATGAGCAGTTCTTC,CSARAGRGGSYNEQFF
TRBJ2-3,TRBV12-3/TRBV12-4,NA,NA,TGTGCCAGCAGTTTTGGGACTAGCACAGATACGCAGTATTTT,CASSFGTSTDTQYF
TRBJ1-1,TRBV14,NA,many,TGTGCCAGCAGAAGGGGCCAGGGGACTGAAGCTTTCTTT,CASRRGQGTEAFF
TRBJ2-1,TRBV9,TRBD2,many,TGTGCCAGCAGCGCCGCTAGCGGGGGGGCCAATGAGCAGTTCTTC,CASSAASGGANEQFF
TRBJ1-2,TRBV12-3/TRBV12-4,NA,NA,TGTGCCAGCAGTTTAGTCCCAGGAGGGCGTCGTATTGGCTACACCTTC,CASSLVPGGRRIGYTF
TRBJ2-3,TRBV7-3,TRBD1,few,TGTGCCAGCAGCTCGGACAGGGGAGATACGCAGTATTTT,CASSSDRGDTQYF
TRBJ2-1,TRBV5-1,NA,NA,TGCGCCAGCAGCTTGGGACAGGTGGCTGTTGATGAGCAGTTCTTC,CASSLGQVAVDEQFF
TRBJ2-5,TRBV7-2,NA,few,TGTGCCAGCAGCTTAAGTAGCCTGGAGACCCAGTACTTC,CASSLSSLETQYF
TRBJ2-2,TRBV5-1,NA,many,TGCGCCAGCAGCTTGTGGTTGGCGGACACCGGGGAGCTGTTTTTT,CASSLWLADTGELFF
TRBJ2-1,TRBV9,NA,NA,TGTGCCAGCAGCGCCCCTCCCGGCAGGAACAATGAGCAGTTCTTC,CASSAPPGRNNEQFF